This entry lists 9 T cell receptor beta chains sequenced from one sample in a study of T-cell memory formation after mild COVID-19. TCRdb re-analysed the 5' RACE reads in MiXCR, keeping a single row per CDR3 protein. The sample lists 550,000 to 700,000 distinct CDR3 sequences, approximately 15% seen once, with less than 10% in the top ten. Input material: PBMCs or a T cell subset sorted from them (not recorded which). The receptor source for this set is an adult woman who had mild COVID-19 (a few samples of this study predate the infection). Cell type and time point are not known.

This rearrangement joins TRBV27 to TRBJ2-7; 9 bases are a match to TRBD1. V shed 2 bases and J 5 bases; nucleotides not matched to a gene: 4. The CDR3 extends over 14 amino acids. Germline V gene sequence: CDR1 MNHEY, CDR2 SMNVEV (reference sequence). The DNA of the CDR3 is TGTGCCAGCAGTTTAGGACAGGGGCGGGACGAGCAGTACTTC. It codes for CASSLGQGRDEQYF.

This chain connects TRBV5-5 to TRBJ2-1; TRBD1 matches at 8 bases. Losses at the gene ends were 4 bases for V and 6 bases for J; bases not matched to a gene: 9. Looked up from germline, CDR1 is SGHKS and CDR2 is YYEKEE (reference sequence). The CDR3 spans 15 residues. The CDR3 loop is CASSRDRGVGNEQFF. The CDR3 DNA reads TGTGCCAGCAGCCGTGACAGGGGAGTTGGCAATGAGCAGTTCTTC. The full variable domain, completed using reference TRBV5-5 and TRBJ2-1, is DAGVTQSPTHLIKTRGQQVTLRCSPISGHKSVSWYQQVLGQGPQFIFQYYEKEERGRGNFPDRFSARQFPNYSSELNVNALLLGDSALYLCASSRDRGVGNEQFFGPGTRLTVL.

The V and J genes are TRBV11-3 and TRBJ2-7; 8 nucleotides agree with TRBD1. After removal of 1 base from V and 3 bases from J, the junction contained 20 bases not matched to a gene. Germline V gene lookup returns CDR1 SGHNT and CDR2 YENEEA. This CDR3 spans 20 amino acids. CDR3: CASSLGVEDRVLVDDYEQYF. The CDR3 DNA is TGTGCCAGCAGCTTAGGGGTTGAGGACAGGGTCTTGGTGGACGACTACGAGCAGTACTTC. Full variable domain (missing parts from reference TRBV11-3 and TRBJ2-7): EAGVVQSPRYKIIEKKQPVAFWCNPISGHNTLYWYLQNLGQGPELLIRYENEEAVDDSQLPKDRFSAERLKGVDSTLKIQPAELGDSAVYLCASSLGVEDRVLVDDYEQYFGPGTRLTVT.

The chain joins TRBV7-2 to TRBJ2-5; the match to TRBD2 covers 9 bases. Unmatched junction bases numbered 5, after V lost 3 bases and J lost 3 bases. CDR1 is SGHTA and CDR2 is FQGNSA in the germline V gene. This CDR3 spans 15 amino acids. In DNA, the CDR3 is TGTGCCAGCAGCTTGGGGGGGACTAGCAAAGAGACCCAGTACTTC. Translated, it gives CASSLGGTSKETQYF.

The chain is built from TRBV24-1 and TRBJ2-1; tentatively, D is TRBD1 (5 bases). The germline CDR1 and CDR2 sequences are KGHDR and SFDVKD. The CDR3 is 15 residues long. Trimming cost V 0 bases and J 8 bases, with 13 bases left between them. The CDR3 spells CATSDLNQGLDEQFF. CDR3 in DNA: TGTGCCACCAGTGATTTGAACCAGGGTCTAGATGAGCAGTTCTTC.

The chain employs TRBV28 and TRBJ2-1; the match to TRBD1 covers 12 bases. V lost 5 bases to trimming and J lost 10 bases; unmatched junction nucleotides: 6. Germline CDR1 is MDHEN and CDR2 is SYDVKM. This CDR3 region has 14 residues. CDR3 sequence (DNA): TGTGCCAGCAGTGGGACAGGGGGCCGTCGCGAGCAGTTCTTC. Translated, it gives CASSGTGGRREQFF.

V is TRBV3-1 and J is TRBJ1-1; the D is unclear. Germline assignment: CDR1 LGHDT and CDR2 YNNKEL (reference sequence). The CDR3 is 13 amino acids. Trimming took 1 base from V and 5 from J, leaving 8 bases between them. The CDR3 loop reads CASSQGEGTEAFF. The CDR3 DNA reads as TGTGCCAGCAGCCAAGGGGAGGGAACTGAAGCTTTCTTT.

A few counts support this clonotype. The chain links TRBV5-1 to TRBJ2-3; either TRBD1 or TRBD2 may fit D (5 bases each). Trimming removed 0 bases at V and 6 bases at J, with 14 bases between. The CDR3 contains 15 residues. Per the germline V gene, CDR1 is SGHRS and CDR2 is YFSETQ. The CDR3 nucleotides read TGCGCCAGCAGCTTGGGAGGGGCTGGGTCCGATACGCAGTATTTT. It encodes CASSLGGAGSDTQYF.

The table lists this clonotype with a few counts. This chain connects TRBV12-3 or TRBV12-4 to TRBJ2-3; no reliable D call. V was clipped by 2 bases and J by 2 bases, with 8 bases between them. The CDR3 sequence is 14 residues long. The CDR3 region is CASSLSRYTDTQYF. CDR3 nucleotides: TGTGCCAGCAGTTTAAGCAGGTACACAGATACGCAGTATTTT.